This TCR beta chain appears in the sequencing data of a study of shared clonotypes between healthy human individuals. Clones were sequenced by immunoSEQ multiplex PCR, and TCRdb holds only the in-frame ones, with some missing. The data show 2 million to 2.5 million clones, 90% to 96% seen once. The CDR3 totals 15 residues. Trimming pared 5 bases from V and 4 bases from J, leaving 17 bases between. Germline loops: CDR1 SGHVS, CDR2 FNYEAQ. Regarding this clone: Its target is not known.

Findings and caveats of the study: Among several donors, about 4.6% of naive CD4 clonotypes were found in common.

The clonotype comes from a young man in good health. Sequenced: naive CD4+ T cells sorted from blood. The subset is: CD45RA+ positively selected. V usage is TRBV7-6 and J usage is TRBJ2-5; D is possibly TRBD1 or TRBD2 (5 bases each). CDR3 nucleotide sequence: TGTGCCAGCAGCCGAAGCGGTCAGGGCGGAGAGACCCAGTACTTC. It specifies CASSRSGQGGETQYF.